The next 22 T cell receptor beta chains were all read from a single sample in a study of shared clonotypes between healthy human individuals. Sequencing used immunoSEQ multiplex PCR; TCRdb keeps in-frame clones, though not all of them. The profile shows about 2,500,000 clones, 85% to 95% of them singletons. The specimen was naive CD4+ T cells sorted from blood. The subset: CD45RA+ positively selected. The receptor source for this set is a man between 18 and 29 years old in good health.

V and J are TRBV30 and TRBJ1-1, with a possible D match to TRBD1 (5 bases). CDR3 size: 17 residues. V lost 0 bases to trimming and J lost 0 bases, with 17 bases between them. Germline CDR1 is GTSNPN and CDR2 is SVGIG (reference sequence). CDR3 in DNA: TGTGCCTGGAGTGTAGTCAGGGCGGAGAGGATGAACACTGAAGCTTTCTTT. Translated: CAWSVVRAERMNTEAFF.

The gene calls are TRBV9 and TRBJ2-7; weak D call: TRBD2 (7 bases). The ends were cut back, 3 bases at V and 1 base at J, with 11 bases in the middle. Germline CDR1 reads SGDLS; CDR2 reads YYNGEE. This CDR3 has 14 amino acids. The CDR3 region has the DNA TGTGCCAGCAGCGAGGGGGGGCTTTCCTACGAGCAGTACTTC. Its translation is CASSEGGLSYEQYF.

The rearrangement uses TRBV5-5 and TRBJ2-7; perhaps TRBD1 as D (6 bases). Between the trimmed V and J ends, which lost 0 bases and 3 bases, there was a span of 13 bases. This CDR3 region has 15 residues. CDR1 and CDR2 (germline): SGHKS, YYEKEE (reference sequence). CDR3 protein: CASSLAGGGVYEQYF. Written as DNA, the CDR3 is TGTGCCAGCAGCTTGGCCGGTGGGGGCGTCTACGAGCAGTACTTC.

The chain combines TRBV25-1 with TRBJ1-4; D possibly corresponds to TRBD1 (5 bases). Germline V lookup: CDR1 MGHDK, CDR2 SYGVNS. CDR3 length: 16 amino acids. The ends were cut back, 2 bases at V and 8 bases at J, with 18 bases in the middle. CDR3 nucleotide sequence: TGTGCCAGCAGTGAAGGGACTTGGGGAGTGAGCGAAAAACTGTTTTTT. This translates into CASSEGTWGVSEKLFF.

This sequence joins TRBV6-1 and TRBJ2-3, with TRBD1 matching over 9 bases. CDR1 and CDR2 (germline): MNHNS, SASEGT. This CDR3 has 14 amino acids. J gave up 2 bases and V 6 bases, and 3 bases lay outside the gene matches. CDR3 DNA sequence: TGTGCCAGCAGCGGGACAGGGTTCACAGATACGCAGTATTTT. Its translation: CASSGTGFTDTQYF.

The V call is TRBV11-1, the J call TRBJ2-5; 10 positions match TRBD2. Trimming removed 5 bases from V and 4 bases from J; junction bases left unmatched: 10. CDR1 is SGHAT, CDR2 FQDESV, per germline (reference sequence). The CDR3 contains 16 residues. CDR3 bases: TGTGCCAGCAGCCCACTAGCGGGGAAAGCGCTAGAGACCCAGTACTTC. Its protein product is CASSPLAGKALETQYF.

This clone was observed a single time. As DNA, the CDR3 is TGTGCCAGCAGCCAATCGACAGGGGACTCCTATGGCTACACCTTC. It specifies CASSQSTGDSYGYTF. The chain uses TRBV4-2 and TRBJ1-2; 8 nucleotides match TRBD1. Germline CDR1 reads LGHNA; CDR2 reads YNFKEQ. V lost 2 bases and J lost 4; bases outside the gene matches: 6. CDR3 length: 15 residues.

The genes are TRBV9 and TRBJ1-2; 10 positions agree with TRBD1. Looked up from germline, CDR1 is SGDLS and CDR2 is YYNGEE. The CDR3 runs to 15 residues. With 4 bases clipped from V and 7 bases from J, the junction kept 10 bases outside the gene matches. CDR3 sequence (DNA): TGTGCCAGCAGCCCCCGGACAGGGGGTACCTTTGGCTACACCTTC. This codes for CASSPRTGGTFGYTF.

The CDR3 region has the DNA TGTGCCAGCAGCCAATCCGGGACGGCTTCCACCGGGGAGCTGTTTTTT. This sequence encodes CASSQSGTASTGELFF. This chain uses TRBV7-3 with TRBJ2-2; either TRBD1 or TRBD2 may supply D (5 bases each). CDR1 is SGHTA and CDR2 is FQGTGA in the germline V gene. The CDR3 runs to 16 residues. The V end was cut by 5 bases, the J end by 4 bases, with 17 bases between.

The V and J genes are TRBV6-1 and TRBJ1-5; a possible D gene is TRBD1 (5 bases). The CDR3 length is 14 residues. Trimming took 4 bases from V and 7 from J, leaving 14 bases between them. The germline gives CDR1 MNHNS, CDR2 SASEGT. The CDR3 reads CASSGGGSGQPQHF. The CDR3 DNA is TGTGCCAGCAGTGGTGGGGGGAGTGGGCAGCCCCAGCATTTT.

This clone was picked up one time. The chain has TRBV5-4 and TRBJ2-1, with no clear D. This CDR3 spans 13 amino acids. Looked up from germline, CDR1 is SGHNT and CDR2 is YYREEE (reference sequence). Trimming removed 5 bases from V and 7 bases from J, with 13 bases in between. The CDR3 sequence is CASSSPPGNEQFF. The CDR3 bases are TGTGCCAGCAGTTCCCCCCCCGGGAATGAGCAGTTCTTC.

The rearrangement joins TRBV5-1 to TRBJ1-3; D is unresolved. Germline V CDR1 and CDR2: SGHRS, YFSETQ. V lost 0 bases and J lost 0, with 13 bases in between. CDR3 size: 17 residues. This CDR3 reads CASSLVSIKGSGNTIYF. The CDR3 DNA follows: TGCGCCAGCAGCTTGGTATCGATAAAGGGCTCTGGAAACACCATATATTTT. Looking up the rest from reference TRBV5-1 and TRBJ1-3 gives the full variable domain: KAGVTQTPRYLIKTRGQQVTLSCSPISGHRSVSWYQQTPGQGLQFLFEYFSETQRNKGNFPGRFSGRQFSNSRSEMNVSTLELGDSALYLCASSLVSIKGSGNTIYFGEGSWLTVV.

The CDR3 coding sequence is TGCGCCAGCAGTCAGCCGGGACAGTCGAGCTCCTACGAGCAGTACTTC. It translates to CASSQPGQSSSYEQYF. The rearrangement joins TRBV23-1 to TRBJ2-7; 7 bases are a match to TRBD1. TRBV23-1 counts as an open reading frame of uncertain function. The CDR3 runs 16 residues. J gave up 0 bases and V 3 bases, and 8 bases lay outside the gene matches.

Concerning this clone itself: This sample includes further DNA sequences coding for the same CDR3. The DNA for the CDR3 is TGTGCCAGCAGCCTCTCCGGGGGGTCCTACGAGCAGTACTTC. This codes for CASSLSGGSYEQYF. The chain employs TRBV7-9 and TRBJ2-7; 7 positions match TRBD2. The length of the CDR3 is 14 residues. The germline V gene encodes CDR1 SEHNR and CDR2 FQNEAQ (reference sequence). V trimming: 5 bases; J trimming: 1 base; junction bases outside the gene matches: 5.

J is TRBJ2-1 and V is TRBV30; D gene unclear. Germline CDR1 is GTSNPN and CDR2 is SVGIG (reference sequence). CDR3 length: 13 amino acids. The V end lost 5 bases, the J end lost 10 bases, and 18 bases lay between the germline ends. The CDR3 here is CAWDSGIKREQFF. The DNA of the CDR3 is TGTGCCTGGGACTCTGGAATCAAAAGAGAGCAGTTCTTC.

This clone has only one observation. This chain uses TRBV28 with TRBJ1-3, with TRBD1 matching 7 bases. Looked up from germline, CDR1 is MDHEN and CDR2 is SYDVKM. The CDR3 covers 15 residues. The V gene end was trimmed by 7 bases and the J gene end by 3 bases; junction bases not matched to a gene: 9. The CDR3 is CASTLDRVGGNTIYF. The CDR3 DNA reads as TGTGCCAGCACCCTTGACAGGGTTGGTGGAAACACCATATATTTT.

The V and J genes are TRBV2 and TRBJ2-2, with D unresolved. Per the germline V gene, CDR1 is SNHLY and CDR2 is FYNNEI. The CDR3 has 15 amino acids. Trimming removed 8 bases from V and 1 base from J, with 14 bases in between. CDR3 DNA sequence: TGTGCCAGCCAACCCCCAGCCCAGAACACCGGGGAGCTGTTTTTT. The encoded protein is CASQPPAQNTGELFF.

V and J are TRBV10-3 and TRBJ2-7; D is ambiguous. The CDR3 is 12 amino acids. CDR1 and CDR2 (germline): ENHRY, SYGVKD. Trimming removed 5 bases at V and 6 bases at J, with 11 bases between. The CDR3 nucleotides are TGTGCCATCAGTCAGGTGCAACTCGAGCAGTACTTC. Its protein is CAISQVQLEQYF.

Details on this clone: Germline and junction disagree at one end, which may indicate a read error. This sample includes further DNA sequences coding for the same CDR3. The chain uses TRBV5-4 and TRBJ1-2; D is perhaps TRBD1 (5 bases). Per the germline V gene, CDR1 is SGHNT and CDR2 is YYREEE (reference sequence). The CDR3 is 16 amino acids. CDR3 in DNA: TGTGCCAGCAGCCCCACCGGAGGGACCACTAACTATGGCTACACTTTC. As protein: CASSPTGGTTNYGYTF.

This chain joins TRBV6-6 and TRBJ2-3; D remains ambiguous. The germline gives CDR1 MNHNY, CDR2 SVGAGI (reference sequence). The CDR3 has 12 residues. The germline V and J ends were trimmed by 7 bases and 7 bases, with 12 bases remaining between them. The CDR3 nucleotides read TGTGCCAGCATAACGGAAGATTATACGCAGTATTTT. Amino acids: CASITEDYTQYF.

In DNA, the CDR3 is TGTGCCAGCAGCCCCCGGGGGACAGTTACTCTCGGCGCTGAAGCTTTCTTT. Its translation is CASSPRGTVTLGAEAFF. The chain has TRBV7-9 and TRBJ1-1, with 7 positions matching TRBD1. V lost 5 bases to trimming and J lost 6 bases; unmatched junction nucleotides: 18. The CDR3 covers 17 residues. Germline V CDR1 and CDR2: SEHNR, FQNEAQ (reference sequence). The full variable domain, in which reference TRBV7-9 and TRBJ1-1 provide the parts outside the CDR3, is DTGVSQNPRHKITKRGQNVTFRCDPISEHNRLYWYRQTLGQGPEFLTYFQNEAQLEKSRLLSDRFSAERPKGSFSTLEIQRTEQGDSAMYLCASSPRGTVTLGAEAFFGQGTRLTVV.

The chain is built from TRBV5-4 and TRBJ1-2; the D is unclear. Germline V gene sequence: CDR1 SGHNT, CDR2 YYREEE (reference sequence). V lost 0 bases and J lost 4, with 13 bases in between. The CDR3 covers 15 residues. CDR3 loop: CASSLVEGRSYGYTF. The CDR3 DNA follows: TGTGCCAGCAGCTTGGTCGAGGGAAGGAGCTATGGCTACACCTTC.